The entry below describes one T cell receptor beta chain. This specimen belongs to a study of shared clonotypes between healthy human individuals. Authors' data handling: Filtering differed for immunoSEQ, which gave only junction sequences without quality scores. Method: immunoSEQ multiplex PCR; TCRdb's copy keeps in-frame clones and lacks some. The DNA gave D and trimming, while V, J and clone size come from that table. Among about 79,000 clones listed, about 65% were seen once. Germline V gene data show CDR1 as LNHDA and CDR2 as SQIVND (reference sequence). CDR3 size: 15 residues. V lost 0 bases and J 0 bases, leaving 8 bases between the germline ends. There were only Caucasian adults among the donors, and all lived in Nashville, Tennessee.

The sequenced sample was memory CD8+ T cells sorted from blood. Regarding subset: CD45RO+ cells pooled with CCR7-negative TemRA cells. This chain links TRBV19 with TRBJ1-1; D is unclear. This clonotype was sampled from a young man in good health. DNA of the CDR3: TGTGCCAGTAGTATAGACGGTGACATGAACACTGAAGCTTTCTTT. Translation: CASSIDGDMNTEAFF.